Detailed here is one T cell receptor beta chain. Its specificity is unknown. This sample was taken from a study of T cell responses to AZD1222 COVID-19 vaccine. Points from the study as a whole: Reports say nearly half of spike-specific TCRs go after unmutated variant regions. Most donors were white British and more were female, and clonal diversity was possibly underestimated.

Clones were read by immunoSEQ multiplex PCR, and TCRdb kept only the in-frame ones, dropping some. Of 80,000 to 100,000 clones in the sample, 80% to 90% were seen once. V was clipped by 6 bases and J by 6 bases; unmatched bases: 16. The CDR3 has 19 residues. CDR1 and CDR2 (germline): MDHEN, SYDVKM. The receptor was derived from an adult who received the AZD1222 COVID-19 vaccine. The genes are TRBV28 and TRBJ2-3, with 15 bases fitting TRBD2. The sample was peripheral blood, taken 28 days after the second AZD1222 dose. In DNA form, the CDR3 reads TGTGCCAGCAGCTTGGGGCCGGGTGGGACTAGCGGGAGGCGGGATACGCAGTATTTT. Translated: CASSLGPGGTSGRRDTQYF.